This T cell receptor beta chain was recovered during a study of T-cell memory formation after mild COVID-19. At the level of the study: TCR clusters were mostly donor specific.

TCRdb redid the calling of the 5' RACE reads with MiXCR, one entry per CDR3 protein. The data contain nearly 350,000 distinct CDR3 sequences, roughly 13% of them singletons. CDR1 SGHAT and CDR2 FQNNGV come from the germline V gene. V lost 3 bases to trimming and J lost 2 bases; unmatched junction nucleotides: 13. The CDR3 is made up of 18 amino acids. The V and J genes are TRBV11-2 and TRBJ2-1, with 7 bases aligning to TRBD2. This TCR was sampled from a man younger than 30 who had mild COVID-19 (a few samples of this study predate the infection). Cell type and time point are not known. The specimen sequenced was PBMCs or a T cell subset sorted from them (not recorded which). In DNA form, the CDR3 reads TGTGCCAGCAGCTTGAGCGGGGCAAGCTTTTGGCCCTACAATGAGCAGTTCTTC. Amino acids: CASSLSGASFWPYNEQFF.